This T cell receptor (beta chain) came from a study of Ad26.COV2.S vaccination and SARS-CoV-2 variants. About the research overall: The donor belonged to the COV1001 Ad26.COV2.S trial arm. Administration of Ad26.COV2.S was intramuscular, either once or twice 56 days apart. Findings and limits, study-wide: Post-vaccination breadth of spike-specific CD8+ and CD4+ T cell responses was reportedly substantial.

Assay: immunoSEQ multiplex PCR; the TCRdb copy retains only in-frame clones and omits some. The sample includes hundreds of thousands of clones, around 92% of them seen just once. V shed 5 bases and J shed 3 bases, with 1 base lying between them. This CDR3 comprises 10 residues. From germline, CDR1 is SNHLY and CDR2 FYNNEI. Stated treatment: about 20 received Ad26.COV2.S at low or high dose, single or two shots; about 5 received placebo; per-sample allocation not given. Repertoires come from day 63 after the first vaccine or placebo injection. Vaccine was an Ad26 vector expressing Wuhan-strain SARS-CoV-2 spike. With respect to this clone: The antigen remains undetermined.

This receptor was taken from a person between 18 and 65 years old who received the Ad26.COV2.S COVID-19 vaccine or a placebo. The chain combines TRBV2 with TRBJ1-1; no definite D call. Specimen: peripheral blood, collected in a trial of Ad26.COV2.S vaccine versus placebo. CDR3 DNA sequence: TGTGCCAGCAGTTACACTGAAGCTTTCTTT. Translation: CASSYTEAFF.